These T cell receptor beta chains were read from a single sample in a study of spatial heterogeneity in lung cancer. TCRdb called the 5' RACE reads again in MiXCR, with one record for every CDR3 protein. The table lists some 5,100 distinct CDR3 sequences, about 5% of them singletons. This specimen was normal lung tissue next to the tumor, taken at surgery. The receptors come from a female donor with early-stage non-small cell lung cancer. Both conserved end residues are part of each CDR3. A D gene is named only where the DNA matches it firmly. Size is omitted from some rows. Given values are once, few, many or a class for expanded clones.

j_call d_call clone_size v_call cdr3_nt cdr3_aa
TRBJ1-2 NA many TRBV2 TGTGCCAGCAGTGAAGGGGGGGCCGAGATCTCCTATGGCTACACCTTC CASSEGGAEISYGYTF
TRBJ2-2 TRBD2 many TRBV10-3 TGTGCCATCAGAGGGCTAGCGGGAACCGGGGAGCTGTTTTTT CAIRGLAGTGELFF
TRBJ1-2 NA medium-sized TRBV23-1 TGCGCCAGCAGTCAATCGTATTACTATGGCTACACCTTC CASSQSYYYGYTF
TRBJ2-1 NA medium-sized TRBV20-1 TGCAGTGCTATCGGATATCGGGAGCCGTACAATGAGCAGTTCTTC CSAIGYREPYNEQFF
TRBJ2-5 TRBD2 NA TRBV20-1 TGCAGTGCTAGAGATCGGGCTAGCGGACAAGAGACCCAGTACTTC CSARDRASGQETQYF
TRBJ2-7 NA NA TRBV5-6 TGTGCCAGCAGCTTGGGGTCGACTACCGAGCAGTACTTC CASSLGSTTEQYF
TRBJ2-5 TRBD2 NA TRBV6-6 TGTGCCGCGGGGGTAGCGGGATTTTTCGAGACCCAGTACTTC CAAGVAGFFETQYF
TRBJ2-3 NA few TRBV11-2 TGTGCCAGCAATCGGGAAGTTGGAGATACGCAGTATTTT CASNREVGDTQYF
TRBJ1-5 NA NA TRBV11-2 TGTGCCAGCAGCTTAGACGGAGGCAATCAGCCCCAGCATTTT CASSLDGGNQPQHF
TRBJ2-6 NA medium-sized TRBV5-1 TGCGCCAGCAGACAACTAGGTGGGGCCAACGTCCTGACTTTC CASRQLGGANVLTF
TRBJ1-2 NA medium-sized TRBV18 TGTGCCAGCTCGGACGGAAACTATGGCTACACCTTC CASSDGNYGYTF
TRBJ2-3 NA few TRBV18 TGTGCCAGCTCACCCTCGAACGGAGATACGCAGTATTTT CASSPSNGDTQYF
TRBJ2-6 NA medium-sized TRBV7-3 TGTGCCAGCAGCTTAAGGGGCCCCAGGACTGGGGCCAACGTCCTGACTTTC CASSLRGPRTGANVLTF
TRBJ2-7 TRBD1 NA TRBV5-1 TGCGCCAGCAGCTTAACCGGGACAGGGGACTACGAGCAGTACTTC CASSLTGTGDYEQYF
TRBJ2-7 NA medium-sized TRBV9 TGTGCCAGCAGCGTAGCGGGAGATTCCGAGCAGTACTTC CASSVAGDSEQYF
TRBJ2-7 TRBD2 NA TRBV20-1 TGCAGTGCCCCTGTTAGCGGGAGGCCAAGTCGGTACTTC CSAPVSGRPSRYF
TRBJ1-1 NA medium-sized TRBV5-1 TGCGCCAGCAGCTTGGAGGTGACTTCCAACACTGAAGCTTTCTTT CASSLEVTSNTEAFF
TRBJ2-1 NA many TRBV28 TGTGCCAGCAGTAAAGGAGGGAAAGGCAATGAGCAGTTCTTC CASSKGGKGNEQFF
TRBJ2-3 NA many TRBV14 TGTGCCAGCAGCCAAGGTTACAGGGATACGCAGTATTTT CASSQGYRDTQYF
TRBJ1-2 TRBD1 medium-sized TRBV6-5 TGTGCCAGCACCCTGGGGGACAGGGGTTTCTATGGCTACACCTTC CASTLGDRGFYGYTF
TRBJ1-1 NA medium-sized TRBV30 TGTGCCTGGGACAGGACAATGAACACTGAAGCTTTCTTT CAWDRTMNTEAFF
TRBJ2-1 TRBD2 NA TRBV29-1 TGCAGCGGGGAGAGGTTAGCGGGAGGAGGTGAGCAGTTCTTC CSGERLAGGGEQFF
TRBJ2-6 NA once TRBV19 TGTGCCAGTAGTTTAACCAGGGGACGTACTGGGGCCAACGTCCTGACTTTC CASSLTRGRTGANVLTF
TRBJ2-3 TRBD2 many TRBV25-1 TGTGCCAGCAGTGAGTGGGAGGGCCGGAGCACAGATACGCAGTATTTT CASSEWEGRSTDTQYF
TRBJ2-5 NA medium-sized TRBV5-1 TGCGCCAGCAGCTTTACCGTCGGGGAGACCCAGTACTTC CASSFTVGETQYF
TRBJ2-2 TRBD2 many TRBV7-6 TGTGCCAGCAGTCCAAGGGCAGCGGGAGCAGGCGGGGAGCTGTTTTTT CASSPRAAGAGGELFF
TRBJ1-4 NA many TRBV3-1 TGTGCCAGCAGCCAACTTGGAAATCGAAAACTGTTTTTT CASSQLGNRKLFF
TRBJ2-5 NA many TRBV7-2 TGTGCCAGCAGCTCCCGAGAGACCCAGTACTTC CASSSRETQYF
TRBJ2-2 NA medium-sized TRBV6-2/TRBV6-3 TGTGCCAGCATCCGGGAATTGAACACCGGGGAGCTGTTTTTT CASIRELNTGELFF
TRBJ2-1 NA NA TRBV27 TGTGCCAGCAGTTTGGTGTCCTACAATGAGCAGTTCTTC CASSLVSYNEQFF
TRBJ2-1 NA large TRBV7-9 TGTGCCAGCAGCCCCGGTTTGCGACAGACGACCTACAATGAGCAGTTCTTC CASSPGLRQTTYNEQFF
TRBJ2-7 NA many TRBV7-6 TGTGCCAGCAGCCTTAACAGGGTCAACGAGCAGTACTTC CASSLNRVNEQYF
TRBJ1-2 NA medium-sized TRBV28 TGTGCCAGCAGTTTGGGACCCTATGGCTACACCTTC CASSLGPYGYTF
TRBJ2-3 TRBD2 medium-sized TRBV20-1 TGCAGTGCTCCATTTAGCGGGATTCGCTTCACAGATACGCAGTATTTT CSAPFSGIRFTDTQYF
TRBJ1-1 NA many TRBV6-2/TRBV6-3 TGTGCCAGCAGTCGACAGGCTGAAGCTTTCTTT CASSRQAEAFF
TRBJ2-3 NA NA TRBV2 TGTGCCAGCATGATCCTCTCGGGCCCAGATACGCAGTATTTT CASMILSGPDTQYF
TRBJ2-2 TRBD2 medium-sized TRBV5-1 TGCGCCAGCAGCTTACCCTGGATAGCGGGACACACCGGGGAGCTGTTTTTT CASSLPWIAGHTGELFF
TRBJ1-1 NA medium-sized TRBV20-1 TGCAGTGCTAGCATTGAGAACACTGAAGCTTTCTTT CSASIENTEAFF
TRBJ2-2 NA medium-sized TRBV10-3 TGTGCCATCAGCCCAGGGTCGTCGGGCACCGGGGAGCTGTTTTTT CAISPGSSGTGELFF
TRBJ2-5 NA many TRBV7-9 TGTGCCAGCAGCAGGGGACAAGAGACCCAGTACTTC CASSRGQETQYF
TRBJ2-5 NA medium-sized TRBV12-3/TRBV12-4 TGTGCCAGCAGTTTTATCGGGGGTGGAACCCAGTACTTC CASSFIGGGTQYF
TRBJ1-2 NA medium-sized TRBV6-2/TRBV6-3 TGTGCCAGCAGTTACATTAGGAACTATGGCTACACCTTC CASSYIRNYGYTF
TRBJ1-1 NA medium-sized TRBV9 TGTGCCAGCAGCGTAGCCCTGGAGACTGAAGCTTTCTTT CASSVALETEAFF
TRBJ2-7 TRBD2 many TRBV29-1 TGCAGCGTCGCACCGTCTAGCGGGGGCCCTTACGAGCAGTACTTC CSVAPSSGGPYEQYF
TRBJ2-2 NA medium-sized TRBV5-4 TGTGCCAGCAGATCACAGGCCACCGACAACACCGGGGAGCTGTTTTTT CASRSQATDNTGELFF
TRBJ2-5 NA many TRBV27 TGTGCCAGCCGACAGGGACTTGAGACCCAGTACTTC CASRQGLETQYF
TRBJ1-1 NA many TRBV27 TGTGCCAGCGGCTACAGGGCCCACACTGAAGCTTTCTTT CASGYRAHTEAFF
TRBJ2-3 NA medium-sized TRBV7-2 TGTGCCAGCAGCCCCCGAAGCCTTACAGATACGCAGTATTTT CASSPRSLTDTQYF
TRBJ2-7 TRBD1 many TRBV29-1 TGCAGCGTCAGGGACAGTTACTACGAGCAGTACTTC CSVRDSYYEQYF
TRBJ1-2 NA many TRBV7-9 TGTGCCAGCAGCTTACAGTCTAACTATGGCTACACCTTC CASSLQSNYGYTF
TRBJ2-3 NA medium-sized TRBV29-1 TGCAGCGTTGGGACGGATACGCAGTATTTT CSVGTDTQYF
TRBJ2-3 NA medium-sized TRBV7-2 TGTGCCAGCAGCTCCAGAACAGATACGCAGTATTTT CASSSRTDTQYF
TRBJ2-7 NA many TRBV18 TGTGCCAGCTCATCGAACAACTACGAGCAGTACTTC CASSSNNYEQYF
TRBJ2-3 TRBD2 NA TRBV10-2 TGCGCCAGCACTGTCGATGGGCGGGAGAGCACAGATACGCAGTATTTT CASTVDGRESTDTQYF
TRBJ1-5 NA medium-sized TRBV12-3/TRBV12-4 TGTGCCAGCAGTTTAGCAGACAATCAGCCCCAGCATTTT CASSLADNQPQHF
TRBJ1-2 NA many TRBV12-3/TRBV12-4 TGTGCCAGCCTCCCCGGCCCGACTAACTATGGCTACACCTTC CASLPGPTNYGYTF
TRBJ2-3 NA NA TRBV11-2 TGTGCCAGCAGCATTAGTGGAGGGCTGACAGATACGCAGTATTTT CASSISGGLTDTQYF
TRBJ2-7 NA many TRBV25-1 TGTGCCAGCAGTATGAGCAGCTACGAGCAGTACTTC CASSMSSYEQYF
TRBJ2-3 TRBD2 few TRBV20-1 TGCAGTGCTAGAAAAGGGACTAGCGGGAACACAGATACGCAGTATTTT CSARKGTSGNTDTQYF
TRBJ1-2 TRBD1 medium-sized TRBV5-1 TGCGCCAGCAGCCCGACTCAGGGGGCGGACTATGGCTACACCTTC CASSPTQGADYGYTF